This TCR beta chain appears in the sequencing data of a study of T cells in Graves' hyperthyroidism and ophthalmopathy. Trimming took off 2 bases at V and 5 bases at J, with 6 bases between the two ends. This CDR3 is built from 12 residues. Germline CDR1 and CDR2: LGHDT and YNNKEL (reference sequence). This clonotype was counted many times. TCR beta CDR3 regions were amplified from RNA. An initial round of RT-PCR targeting the TCR CDR3 relied on the HTBI primer set. A single record per CDR3 protein comes from TCRdb applying MiXCR to the multiplex PCR reads. The table lists approximately 320,000 distinct CDR3 sequences, roughly 17% of them singletons. Hyperthyroidism, newly diagnosed and lasting under 2 months, affected patients aged 18 to 65.

The TCR comes from a young man with Graves' hyperthyroidism. Sequenced material: blood. V and J are TRBV3-1 and TRBJ2-5; no reliable D call. CDR3 DNA: TGTGCCAGCAGCCAAAACCCGGAGACCCAGTACTTC. Protein product: CASSQNPETQYF.